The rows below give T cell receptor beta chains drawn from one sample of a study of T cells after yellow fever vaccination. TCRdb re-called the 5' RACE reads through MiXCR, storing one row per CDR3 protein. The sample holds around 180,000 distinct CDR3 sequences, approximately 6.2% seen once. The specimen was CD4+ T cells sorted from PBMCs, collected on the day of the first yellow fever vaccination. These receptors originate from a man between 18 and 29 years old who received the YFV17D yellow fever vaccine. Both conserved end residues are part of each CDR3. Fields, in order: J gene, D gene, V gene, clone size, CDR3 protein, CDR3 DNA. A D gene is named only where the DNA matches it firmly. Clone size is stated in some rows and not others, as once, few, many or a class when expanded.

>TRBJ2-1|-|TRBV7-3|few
CASSLSPGLNEQFF
TGTGCCAGCAGCTTGTCCCCGGGGCTCAATGAGCAGTTCTTC
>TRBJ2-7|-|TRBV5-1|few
CASSLGPGSNYEQYF
TGCGCCAGCAGCTTGGGCCCGGGCTCAAACTACGAGCAGTACTTC
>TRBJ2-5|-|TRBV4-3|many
CASSQGTLALERETQYF
TGCGCCAGCAGCCAAGGAACCTTAGCCCTCGAGAGGGAGACCCAGTACTTC
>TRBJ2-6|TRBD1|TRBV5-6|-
CASSQGQAGANVLTF
TGTGCCAGCAGCCAAGGACAGGCCGGGGCCAACGTCCTGACTTTC
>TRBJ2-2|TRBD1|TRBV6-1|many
CASSDPGQGAAGELFF
TGTGCCAGCAGTGATCCGGGACAGGGGGCGGCCGGGGAGCTGTTTTTT
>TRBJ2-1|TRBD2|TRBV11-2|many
CASSDSGGAHEQFF
TGTGCCAGCAGCGACAGCGGGGGGGCCCATGAGCAGTTCTTC
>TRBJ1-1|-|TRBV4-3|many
CASSQEHWGEAFF
TGCGCCAGCAGCCAAGAACATTGGGGTGAAGCTTTCTTT
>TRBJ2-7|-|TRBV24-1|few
CATILRWGYEQYF
TGTGCCACCATTTTACGGTGGGGGTACGAGCAGTACTTC
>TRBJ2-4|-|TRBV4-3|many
CASSQGTSPAKNIQYF
TGCGCCAGCAGCCAGGGGACCAGTCCGGCCAAAAACATTCAGTACTTC
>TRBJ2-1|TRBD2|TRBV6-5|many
CASIAGGTNEQFF
TGTGCCAGCATAGCGGGAGGGACCAATGAGCAGTTCTTC
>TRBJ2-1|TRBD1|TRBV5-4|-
CASSLPGQGVNEQFF
TGTGCCAGCAGCTTACCGGGACAGGGGGTCAATGAGCAGTTCTTC
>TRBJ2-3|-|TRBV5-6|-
CASSLFPGRPGTDTQYF
TGTGCCAGCAGCTTGTTTCCGGGGAGACCCGGCACAGATACGCAGTATTTT